The clone carrying this T cell receptor (beta chain) came up a few times. V shed 0 bases and J shed 7 bases, with 11 bases lying between them. Looked up from germline, CDR1 is ENHRY and CDR2 is SYGVKD. This CDR3 region has 14 residues. Described time point: patch test 2, 6 weeks after DPC sensitization. This sample's treatment: therapeutic diphenylcyclopropenone sensitization with weekly scalp DPC. These data originate in a study of human T cells and chemical hapten exposure. MiXCR, applied by TCRdb to the RACE reads, yields one record per CDR3 protein. The sample holds about 380,000 distinct CDR3 sequences; about 6.3% are singletons and the top ten take about 5.4%.

The starting material was whole blood, obtained in connection with sensitization to the hapten diphenylcyclopropenone (DPC). The receptor comes from a woman between 18 and 29 years old with alopecia areata. Some clones in this sample may be carry-over from other donors' samples. V gene TRBV10-3 combines with J gene TRBJ2-3; the D gene is possibly TRBD1 (5 bases). The CDR3 DNA follows: TGTGCCATCAGTGAGTCTCAGGGTCCAAATACGCAGTATTTT. This encodes CAISESQGPNTQYF.